Below are 25 T cell receptor beta chains sequenced from a single sample in a study of blood T cells in healthy people across ages (dated by TCRdb to the mid-2010s). Receptor libraries were prepared by 5' RACE. The listed sequencing device is Illumina HiSeq 2500. A second PCR of roughly 7 to 12 cycles was run with a J-beta primer mix and a sample-barcoded 5' primer. In-frame beta chains were kept once TCRdb had trimmed the public reads at Q25 with fastp and called clones with MiXCR. Each record represents a unique CDR3 protein, reported with the most common genes and DNA among its rows. Across this sample there are more than 1.4 million distinct CDR3 sequences, with approximately 40% seen only once. 7% to 9.5% of the sample is in the top ten clones. Sample: blood. All receptors come from a woman aged 18-29 years in good health.

J is TRBJ2-1 and V is TRBV6-6; 8 bases fit TRBD1. Unmatched junction bases numbered 10, after V lost 5 bases and J lost 7 bases. CDR3 length: 15 amino acids. The germline V gene has CDR1 MNHNY and CDR2 SVGAGI (reference sequence). The CDR3 DNA is TGTGCCAGCAGTCTCGCAGGGGGCTTTAAGAATGAGCAGTTCTTC. It encodes CASSLAGGFKNEQFF.

A few counts support this clonotype. The chain has TRBV7-3 and TRBJ2-3; D possibly matches TRBD1 or TRBD2 (6 bases each). Trimming pared 3 bases from V and 2 bases from J, leaving 12 bases between. Per the germline V gene, CDR1 is SGHTA and CDR2 is FQGTGA. CDR3 length: 15 amino acids. CDR3 loop: CASSFAGGFTDTQYF. CDR3 coding DNA: TGTGCCAGCAGCTTCGCCGGGGGCTTCACAGATACGCAGTATTTT.

The chain recombines TRBV5-6 with TRBJ1-2; D gene unclear. In germline, CDR1 is SGHDT, CDR2 YYEEEE. Trimming shortened V by 4 bases and J by 8 bases, and 15 bases separated the two germline ends. This CDR3 is built from 13 residues. In DNA, the CDR3 is TGTGCCAGCAGCCCCCGCGGGCGGTACGGCTACACCTTC. Its protein product is CASSPRGRYGYTF.

This clonotype showed up just a few times. This chain connects TRBV7-9 to TRBJ2-1, with 12 bases matching TRBD2. In germline, CDR1 is SEHNR, CDR2 FQNEAQ (reference sequence). CDR3 size: 16 residues. V trimming: 5 bases; J trimming: 9 bases; junction bases outside the gene matches: 11. The CDR3 coding sequence is TGTGCCAGCAGCCAAGGGACTAGCGGGCAACTCATTGAGCAGTTCTTC. As protein: CASSQGTSGQLIEQFF.

Turning to this clonotype: A much larger clone lies a single base off, so this may be a read error. The chain uses TRBV20-1 and TRBJ2-7; 9 positions agree with TRBD2. This CDR3 region has 14 residues. Germline V gene data show CDR1 as DFQATT and CDR2 as SNEGSKA (reference sequence). With 6 bases clipped from V and 7 bases from J, the junction kept 13 bases outside the gene matches. Here the CDR3 reads CSAAPNGLAREQYF. In DNA form, the CDR3 reads TGCAGTGCCGCTCCCAACGGACTAGCGCGTGAGCAGTACTTC.

This clonotype appeared a few times. The V call is TRBV5-5, the J call TRBJ2-1; 8 bases fit TRBD2. The CDR3 runs 14 residues. V trimming: 0 bases; J trimming: 6 bases; junction bases outside the gene matches: 2. Germline-derived CDR1 and CDR2 are SGHKS and YYEKEE (reference sequence). The CDR3 is CASSLELAANEQFF. The DNA of the CDR3 is TGTGCCAGCAGCTTGGAACTAGCGGCCAATGAGCAGTTCTTC. The whole variable domain, remainder taken from reference TRBV5-5 and TRBJ2-1, is DAGVTQSPTHLIKTRGQQVTLRCSPISGHKSVSWYQQVLGQGPQFIFQYYEKEERGRGNFPDRFSARQFPNYSSELNVNALLLGDSALYLCASSLELAANEQFFGPGTRLTVL.

This clonotype has only a few counts. This chain joins TRBV20-1 and TRBJ2-4; D may correspond to TRBD1 or TRBD2 (6 bases each). Germline V CDR1 and CDR2: DFQATT, SNEGSKA (reference sequence). V gave up 3 bases and J gave up 3 bases, with 15 bases separating them. This CDR3 has 15 residues. This CDR3 reads CSARQRGDGKNIQYF. The CDR3 nucleotides are TGCAGTGCTAGGCAAAGGGGGGACGGCAAAAACATTCAGTACTTC.

V and J are TRBV27 and TRBJ2-1; tentatively, D is TRBD2 (7 bases). The CDR3 loop spans 20 amino acids. From germline, CDR1 is MNHEY and CDR2 SMNVEV (reference sequence). V lost 0 bases and J 1 base, leaving 22 bases between the germline ends. The CDR3 loop reads CASSLSGTIGGRGSYNEQFF. The CDR3 DNA reads as TGTGCCAGCAGTTTATCCGGGACAATAGGCGGGAGAGGGTCCTACAATGAGCAGTTCTTC.

This clonotype has just a few counts. This chain joins TRBV12-5 and TRBJ2-1, with a possible D match to TRBD2 (5 bases). Between the trimmed V and J ends, which lost 3 bases and 10 bases, there was a span of 7 bases. Germline V CDR1 and CDR2: LGHNT, FRNRAP. This CDR3 has 11 residues. CDR3 residues: CASGFGVEQFF. CDR3 DNA sequence: TGTGCTAGTGGTTTCGGGGTCGAGCAGTTCTTC. Drawing the rest from reference TRBV12-5 and TRBJ2-1, the complete variable domain is DARVTQTPRHKVTEMGQEVTMRCQPILGHNTVFWYRQTMMQGLELLAYFRNRAPLDDSGMPKDRFSAEMPDATLATLKIQPSEPRDSAVYFCASGFGVEQFFGPGTRLTVL.

V gene TRBV7-8 combines with J gene TRBJ2-3, with 10 positions matching TRBD2. The CDR3 runs to 16 residues. Trimming cost V 5 bases and J 3 bases; bases outside gene matches: 8. CDR1 and CDR2 from the germline V gene are SGHVS and FQNEAQ. CDR3 protein: CASSPDSGRWTDTQYF. CDR3 coding DNA: TGTGCCAGCAGCCCGGATAGCGGGAGGTGGACAGATACGCAGTATTTT.

The rearrangement links TRBV29-1 to TRBJ2-1, with D perhaps matching TRBD1 (5 bases). The V end lost 3 bases, the J end lost 0 bases, and 6 bases lay between the germline ends. The CDR3 contains 13 residues. CDR1 and CDR2 from the germline V gene are SQVTM and ANQGSEA. The CDR3 region is CSVDRDSYNEQFF. CDR3 DNA sequence: TGCAGCGTTGACAGGGACTCCTACAATGAGCAGTTCTTC.

This clonotype was seen only a few times. The V gene is TRBV29-1, the J gene TRBJ1-2; maybe TRBD1 (5 bases). V was pared by 0 bases and J by 3 bases, with 14 bases between. The germline CDR1 and CDR2 sequences are SQVTM and ANQGSEA. The CDR3 length is 15 residues. CDR3 sequence: CSVEDRTGEYYGYTF. The CDR3 nucleotides are TGCAGCGTTGAAGATCGAACAGGCGAGTACTATGGCTACACCTTC.

The CDR3 sequence is CASSTGVGNEQFF. CDR3 coding DNA: TGTGCCAGCAGTACTGGGGTGGGCAATGAGCAGTTCTTC. This sequence joins TRBV7-8 and TRBJ2-1; D gene ambiguous. Per germline, CDR1 SGHVS and CDR2 FQNEAQ. Trimming left V 6 bases short and J 6 bases short, with 12 bases between. The CDR3 spans 13 residues.

The J gene is TRBJ1-1, the V gene TRBV9; D might be TRBD1 (5 bases). V was pared by 3 bases and J by 1 base, with 10 bases between. The CDR3 length is 14 residues. Germline CDR1 is SGDLS and CDR2 is YYNGEE. The CDR3: CASSARTTNTEAFF. The CDR3 nucleotides read TGTGCCAGCAGCGCCCGGACAACGAACACTGAAGCTTTCTTT. Based on the CDR3 plus reference TRBV9 and TRBJ1-1, the full variable domain is DSGVTQTPKHLITATGQRVTLRCSPRSGDLSVYWYQQSLDQGLQFLIQYYNGEERAKGNILERFSAQQFPDLHSELNLSSLELGDSALYFCASSARTTNTEAFFGQGTRLTVV.

The sample holds many counts of this clonotype. This chain connects TRBV29-1 to TRBJ2-1, with D uncertain. Germline loops: CDR1 SQVTM, CDR2 ANQGSEA. This CDR3 spans 11 amino acids. V was cut by 5 bases and J by 0 bases, with 2 bases left in between. CDR3 protein: CSVRSYNEQFF. The CDR3 region has the DNA TGCAGCGTTCGCTCCTACAATGAGCAGTTCTTC.

A remark on this clonotype: At one end, the junction sequence differs from germline, possibly due to a read error. The genes are TRBV4-1 and TRBJ1-6, with 7 bases aligning to TRBD1. This CDR3 is built from 16 residues. The germline V gene encodes CDR1 MGHRA and CDR2 YSYEKL. In DNA, the CDR3 is TGCGCCAGCAACCAAGCTTCGGACAGGAACCATTCACCCCTCCACTTT. Protein sequence: CASNQASDRNHSPLHF.

The chain is built from TRBV5-1 and TRBJ2-1; TRBD2 agrees at 9 bases. Germline V gene lookup returns CDR1 SGHRS and CDR2 YFSETQ. There are 16 residues in the CDR3. V was clipped by 5 bases and J by 0 bases; unmatched bases: 6. The CDR3 reads CASRLSGGLSYNEQFF. CDR3 bases: TGCGCCAGCAGGTTGAGCGGGGGGCTCTCCTACAATGAGCAGTTCTTC.

The rearrangement joins TRBV7-8 to TRBJ2-4, with D perhaps matching TRBD1 or TRBD2 (6 bases each). The CDR3 runs 19 residues. Deletions cut 5 bases from V and 1 base from J, with 24 bases between. Germline loops: CDR1 SGHVS, CDR2 FQNEAQ. CDR3 DNA sequence: TGTGCCAGCAGCCCCAGAGGGGGGTGGGGCAAATGGGCCAAAAACATTCAGTACTTC. Amino acids: CASSPRGGWGKWAKNIQYF.

The chain carries TRBV11-2 and TRBJ2-1; unclear D gene. Trimming left V 5 bases short and J 5 bases short, with 16 bases between. The germline V gene encodes CDR1 SGHAT and CDR2 FQNNGV. The CDR3 runs to 15 residues. The CDR3 region has the DNA TGTGCCAGCAGCCGAGTGGGGTCGGCCCACAATGAGCAGTTCTTC. Translation gives CASSRVGSAHNEQFF.

The chain links TRBV6-1 to TRBJ1-4, with D maybe TRBD1 (5 bases). The CDR3 has 17 residues. Germline V gene data show CDR1 as MNHNS and CDR2 as SASEGT. V dropped 2 bases and J dropped 13 bases, with 26 bases sitting between them. The CDR3 protein is CASSEPTIPLLTDRLFF. CDR3 bases: TGTGCCAGCAGTGAACCAACTATCCCCCTCTTGACAGACCGACTGTTTTTT.

This chain joins TRBV12-3 or TRBV12-4 and TRBJ1-5, with 8 nucleotides matching TRBD1. V shed 4 bases and J 4 bases; nucleotides not matched to a gene: 3. CDR3 size: 14 residues. This chain's CDR3 is CASSYTGGNQPQHF. The CDR3 nucleotides are TGTGCCAGCAGTTATACAGGGGGAAATCAGCCCCAGCATTTT.

The sample holds one count of this clonotype. V and J are TRBV5-1 and TRBJ1-4, with D unresolved. The V gene lost 1 base and the J gene lost 8 bases, with 18 bases spanning the gap. Germline V gives CDR1 SGHRS, CDR2 YFSETQ. This CDR3 is 16 amino acids long. Written as DNA, the CDR3 is TGCGCCAGCAGCTTGTGCTCAGCCGCAAACTACGAAAAACTGTTTTTT. Residues: CASSLCSAANYEKLFF.

This clonotype was seen just once. The chain links TRBV4-2 to TRBJ1-1; TRBD1 might be the D (5 bases). The CDR3 spans 15 residues. The germline CDR1 and CDR2 sequences are LGHNA and YNFKEQ. V was shortened by 2 bases and J by 3 bases, with 13 bases between the two germline ends. Here the CDR3 reads CASSQKDNMDTEAFF. CDR3 sequence (DNA): TGTGCCAGCAGCCAAAAGGACAACATGGACACTGAAGCTTTCTTT.

Turning to this clonotype: Its ends do not fully match the called genes, so a read error is possible. The chain combines TRBV20-1 with TRBJ2-7; 9 nucleotides agree with TRBD1. CDR1 and CDR2 (germline): DFQATT, SNEGSKA (reference sequence). The CDR3 runs 14 residues. CDR3 bases: TGCAGTGCCCGGGGACAGGGAAACTCCTACGGGCAGTACTTC. This sequence encodes CSARGQGNSYGQYF.

This clonotype was seen a handful of times. This sequence joins TRBV20-1 and TRBJ2-3, with D perhaps given as TRBD1 or TRBD2 (5 bases each). Between the trimmed V and J ends, which lost 8 bases and 2 bases, there was a span of 20 bases. There are 15 residues in the CDR3. The germline V gene encodes CDR1 DFQATT and CDR2 SNEGSKA (reference sequence). The CDR3: CSPTDGATPTDTQYF. CDR3 DNA: TGCAGTCCCACCGACGGGGCTACTCCCACAGATACGCAGTATTTT.